A single sample is the source of the 17 T cell receptor beta chains below, sequenced in a study of T-cell memory formation after mild COVID-19 (dated by TCRdb to the early 2020s). Libraries were constructed by 5' RACE. Sequencing relied on an Illumina NovaSeq 6000. Using fastp trimming at Q25 and MiXCR clonotype assembly, TCRdb reanalyzed the public sequencing data and kept in-frame beta chains. Rows are unified per CDR3 protein, each entry keeping the most common DNA and genes. This sample comprises roughly 200,000 distinct CDR3 sequences, roughly 17% of them detected only once. The ten largest account for under 2.5% of the sample. The sequenced material came from PBMCs or a T cell subset sorted from them (not recorded which). All receptors derive from an adult woman who had mild COVID-19 (a few samples of this study predate the infection). The sample titles of this study are shuffled in the database, so cell type and time point are left out; the donor was told from shared clones.

This clonotype appeared a few times. The chain uses TRBV18 and TRBJ1-5; D is unclear. V lost 1 base and J lost 4, with 11 bases in between. Germline CDR1 reads KGHSH; CDR2 reads LQKENI. The CDR3 runs to 15 residues. The CDR3: CASSPRFPGNQPQHF. The CDR3 DNA sequence: TGTGCCAGCTCACCACGGTTCCCAGGAAATCAGCCCCAGCATTTT.

The rearrangement joins TRBV11-3 to TRBJ2-1, with D possibly being TRBD2 (6 bases). V shed 1 base and J shed 10 bases, with 11 bases lying between them. The length of the CDR3 is 13 residues. Germline V lookup: CDR1 SGHNT, CDR2 YENEEA. CDR3 protein: CASSLGRTTEQFF. For the CDR3, the DNA is TGTGCCAGCAGCTTAGGTCGGACTACCGAGCAGTTCTTC.

The rearrangement joins TRBV7-9 to TRBJ2-7; D could derive from TRBD1 or TRBD2 (5 bases each). The CDR3 runs to 14 residues. Trimming left V 6 bases short and J 3 bases short, with 15 bases between. Germline-derived CDR1 and CDR2 are SEHNR and FQNEAQ (reference sequence). The CDR3 DNA is TGTGCCAGCAGTACCGGGACGGGTAACTACGAGCAGTACTTC. Protein product: CASSTGTGNYEQYF.

The rearrangement links TRBV5-1 to TRBJ2-2; no definite D call. Germline V lookup: CDR1 SGHRS, CDR2 YFSETQ. The CDR3 extends over 15 amino acids. The ends were cut back, 2 bases at V and 1 base at J, with 9 bases in the middle. Here the CDR3 reads CASSLAARNTGELFF. CDR3 DNA sequence: TGCGCCAGCAGCTTAGCAGCGAGGAACACCGGGGAGCTGTTTTTT.

The chain couples TRBV20-1 to TRBJ2-1; D possibly corresponds to TRBD2 (5 bases). The V end was cut by 3 bases, the J end by 6 bases, with 6 bases between. Germline V gene sequence: CDR1 DFQATT, CDR2 SNEGSKA (reference sequence). CDR3 length equals 11 residues. CDR3 protein: CSARSGNEQFF. The CDR3 DNA sequence: TGCAGTGCTAGGAGCGGCAATGAGCAGTTCTTC.

This clonotype was found many times. V is TRBV7-3 and J is TRBJ2-1; 8 nucleotides line up with TRBD2. This CDR3 has 18 residues. Trimming cost V 2 bases and J 7 bases; bases outside gene matches: 16. Looked up from germline, CDR1 is SGHTA and CDR2 is FQGTGA. The CDR3 nucleotides are TGTGCCAGCAGCTTACCCCATCTATCCAGCGGGGGTGCGAATGAGCAGTTCTTC. It is translated as CASSLPHLSSGGANEQFF. The full variable domain, its missing parts supplied by reference TRBV7-3 and TRBJ2-1, is GAGVSQTPSNKVTEKGKYVELRCDPISGHTALYWYRQSLGQGPEFLIYFQGTGAADDSGLPNDRFFAVRPEGSVSTLKIQRTERGDSAVYLCASSLPHLSSGGANEQFFGPGTRLTVL.

The DNA of the CDR3 is TGCGCCAGCAGCCAAGATTACGGGAGGGCCGGAGATACGCAGTATTTT. It yields the protein CASSQDYGRAGDTQYF. The chain uses TRBV4-3 and TRBJ2-3, with TRBD2 identical over 8 bases. CDR3 size: 16 residues. Germline V gene lookup returns CDR1 LGHNA and CDR2 YSLEER. The V and J ends lost 0 bases and 5 bases, in that order; junction bases with no gene match: 7.

This clonotype was picked up a small number of times. The chain combines TRBV20-1 with TRBJ2-5; perhaps TRBD1 as D (6 bases). The CDR3 spans 15 residues. The V and J ends lost 2 bases and 1 base respectively, with 14 bases between them. CDR1 and CDR2 (germline): DFQATT, SNEGSKA (reference sequence). The CDR3 region is CSARNPTGAQETQYF. The DNA for the CDR3 is TGCAGTGCTAGAAACCCGACAGGAGCCCAAGAGACCCAGTACTTC.

This clonotype was found many times. This chain links TRBV7-3 with TRBJ2-3, with D maybe TRBD2 (5 bases). CDR3 size: 11 residues. The germline V gene has CDR1 SGHTA and CDR2 FQGTGA. V shed 5 bases and J shed 5 bases, with 5 bases lying between them. The CDR3 is CASSRGDTQYF. CDR3 DNA sequence: TGTGCCAGCAGCCGGGGAGATACGCAGTATTTT.

The V gene is TRBV20-1, the J gene TRBJ1-3, with 7 nucleotides matching TRBD1. The CDR3 covers 16 residues. V lost 2 bases, J lost 3 bases, and 10 bases stayed unmatched. Germline lookup yields CDR1 DFQATT and CDR2 SNEGSKA (reference sequence). CDR3 coding DNA: TGCAGTGCTAGACACACTACCGGGACAGTTGGAAACACCATATATTTT. Translated: CSARHTTGTVGNTIYF.

This clonotype was seen more than once but under ten times. The chain has TRBV7-2 and TRBJ2-7; TRBD2 aligns across 8 bases. Germline V lookup: CDR1 SGHTA, CDR2 FQGNSA. This CDR3 region has 15 residues. V gave up 5 bases and J gave up 0 bases; unmatched junction bases: 6. The CDR3 region is CASSTLAGTSYEQYF. The CDR3 DNA reads TGTGCCAGCAGCACCTTAGCGGGGACCTCCTACGAGCAGTACTTC.

At least ten counts were recorded for this clonotype. V and J are TRBV7-3 and TRBJ2-1; tentatively, D is TRBD1 or TRBD2 (5 bases each). The ends were cut back, 0 bases at V and 6 bases at J, with 15 bases in the middle. CDR1 and CDR2 (germline): SGHTA, FQGTGA. The CDR3 length is 16 residues. The DNA for the CDR3 is TGTGCCAGCAGCTTAACCGCCAGTCCCGGGGCCAATGAGCAGTTCTTC. This sequence encodes CASSLTASPGANEQFF.

CDR3 in DNA: TGCGCCAGCAGCCAAGTGACGGGGGGGCCGGCAGATACGCAGTATTTT. Translating it yields CASSQVTGGPADTQYF. The chain couples TRBV4-1 to TRBJ2-3, with 8 bases lining up with TRBD2. CDR3 size: 16 residues. Trimming cost V 1 base and J 4 bases; bases outside gene matches: 7. CDR1 and CDR2 (germline): MGHRA, YSYEKL.

This clonotype was counted between two and nine times. The V call is TRBV11-2, the J call TRBJ2-7, with D tentatively TRBD1 (5 bases). V lost 1 base, J lost 2 bases, and 9 bases lay in between. Germline CDR1 and CDR2: SGHAT and FQNNGV. CDR3 length: 14 amino acids. CDR3 loop: CASSLGSGTYEQYF. As DNA, the CDR3 is TGTGCCAGCAGCTTAGGGTCAGGGACCTACGAGCAGTACTTC.

The chain employs TRBV5-1 and TRBJ2-1; TRBD2 matches at 11 bases. The germline CDR1 and CDR2 sequences are SGHRS and YFSETQ. J lost 0 bases, V lost 2 bases, and 7 bases had no gene match. This CDR3 comprises 18 residues. CDR3 sequence: CASSFFGTSGNSYNEQFF. CDR3 bases: TGCGCCAGCAGCTTTTTTGGGACTAGCGGAAACTCCTACAATGAGCAGTTCTTC. The whole variable domain, filled in from reference TRBV5-1 and TRBJ2-1, reads KAGVTQTPRYLIKTRGQQVTLSCSPISGHRSVSWYQQTPGQGLQFLFEYFSETQRNKGNFPGRFSGRQFSNSRSEMNVSTLELGDSALYLCASSFFGTSGNSYNEQFFGPGTRLTVL.

The sample holds a few counts of this clonotype. The chain's CDR3 is CASSLQPQPNTEAFF. CDR3 DNA: TGTGCCAGCAGCTTACAACCCCAACCGAACACTGAAGCTTTCTTT. V and J are TRBV5-5 and TRBJ1-1; D gene ambiguous. Germline-derived CDR1 and CDR2 are SGHKS and YYEKEE (reference sequence). V gave up 2 bases and J gave up 1 base, with 12 bases separating them. The CDR3 is made up of 15 amino acids.

The rearrangement links TRBV19 to TRBJ1-1; tentatively, D is TRBD1 (5 bases). CDR1 and CDR2 from the germline V gene are LNHDA and SQIVND (reference sequence). The CDR3 is 14 residues long. The ends were cut back, 5 bases at V and 2 bases at J, with 12 bases in the middle. The CDR3 reads CASSQTGDNTEAFF. DNA for the CDR3: TGTGCCAGTAGTCAAACGGGGGACAACACTGAAGCTTTCTTT.